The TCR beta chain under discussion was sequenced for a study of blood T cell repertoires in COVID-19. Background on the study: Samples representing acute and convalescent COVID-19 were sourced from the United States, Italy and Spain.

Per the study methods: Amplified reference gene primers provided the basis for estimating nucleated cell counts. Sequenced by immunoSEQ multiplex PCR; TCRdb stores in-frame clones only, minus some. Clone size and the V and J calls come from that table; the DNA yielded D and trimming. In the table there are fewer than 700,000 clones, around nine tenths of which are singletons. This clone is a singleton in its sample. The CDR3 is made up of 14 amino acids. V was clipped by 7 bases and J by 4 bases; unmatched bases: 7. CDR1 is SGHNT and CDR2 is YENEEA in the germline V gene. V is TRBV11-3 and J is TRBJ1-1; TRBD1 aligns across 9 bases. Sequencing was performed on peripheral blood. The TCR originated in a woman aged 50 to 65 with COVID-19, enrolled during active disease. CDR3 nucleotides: TGTGCCAGCACCAAACAGGGGGCCGTCACTGAAGCTTTCTTT. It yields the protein CASTKQGAVTEAFF.